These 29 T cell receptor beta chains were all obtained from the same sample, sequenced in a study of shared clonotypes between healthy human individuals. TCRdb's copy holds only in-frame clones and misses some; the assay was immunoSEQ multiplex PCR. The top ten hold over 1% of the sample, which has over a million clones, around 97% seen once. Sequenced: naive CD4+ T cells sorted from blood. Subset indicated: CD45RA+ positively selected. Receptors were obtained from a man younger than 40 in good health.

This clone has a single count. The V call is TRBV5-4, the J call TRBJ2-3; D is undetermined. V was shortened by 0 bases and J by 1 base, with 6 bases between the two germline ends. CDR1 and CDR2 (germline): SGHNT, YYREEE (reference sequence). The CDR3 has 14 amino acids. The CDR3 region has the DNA TGTGCCAGCAGCTTGGTGGACCGCACAGATACGCAGTATTTT. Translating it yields CASSLVDRTDTQYF.

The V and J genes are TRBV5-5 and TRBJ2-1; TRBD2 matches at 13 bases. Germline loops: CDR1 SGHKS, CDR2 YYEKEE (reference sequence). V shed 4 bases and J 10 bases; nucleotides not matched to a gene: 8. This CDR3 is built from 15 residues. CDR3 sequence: CASSPRTSGSGEQFF. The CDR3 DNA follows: TGTGCCAGCAGCCCCCGGACTAGCGGGAGCGGGGAGCAGTTCTTC.

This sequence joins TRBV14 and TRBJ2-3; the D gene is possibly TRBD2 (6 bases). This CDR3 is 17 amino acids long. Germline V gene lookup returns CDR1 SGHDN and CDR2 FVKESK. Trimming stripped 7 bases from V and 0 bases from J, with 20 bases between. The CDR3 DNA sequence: TGTGCCAGCAACCGTTACGGGACTGGAATTAGCACAGATACGCAGTATTTT. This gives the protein CASNRYGTGISTDTQYF.

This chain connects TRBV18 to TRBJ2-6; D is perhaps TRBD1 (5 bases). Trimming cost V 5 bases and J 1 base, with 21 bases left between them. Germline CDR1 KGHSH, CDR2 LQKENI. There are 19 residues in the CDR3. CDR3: CASSIQVGQVSSGANVLTF. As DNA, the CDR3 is TGTGCCAGCTCAATCCAGGTGGGGCAGGTGTCGTCTGGGGCCAACGTCCTGACTTTC.

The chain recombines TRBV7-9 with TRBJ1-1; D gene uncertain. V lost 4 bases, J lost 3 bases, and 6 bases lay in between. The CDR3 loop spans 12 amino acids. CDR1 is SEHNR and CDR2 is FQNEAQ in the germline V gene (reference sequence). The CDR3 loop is CASSSEYTEAFF. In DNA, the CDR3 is TGTGCCAGCAGCTCCGAGTACACTGAAGCTTTCTTT.

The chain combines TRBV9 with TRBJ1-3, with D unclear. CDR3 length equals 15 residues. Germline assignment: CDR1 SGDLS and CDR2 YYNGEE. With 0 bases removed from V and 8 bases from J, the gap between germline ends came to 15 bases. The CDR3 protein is CASSVGPSRLYTIYF. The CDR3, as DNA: TGTGCCAGCAGCGTAGGCCCCAGCAGGCTGTACACCATATATTTT. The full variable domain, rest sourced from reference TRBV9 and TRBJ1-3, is DSGVTQTPKHLITATGQRVTLRCSPRSGDLSVYWYQQSLDQGLQFLIQYYNGEERAKGNILERFSAQQFPDLHSELNLSSLELGDSALYFCASSVGPSRLYTIYFGEGSWLTVV.

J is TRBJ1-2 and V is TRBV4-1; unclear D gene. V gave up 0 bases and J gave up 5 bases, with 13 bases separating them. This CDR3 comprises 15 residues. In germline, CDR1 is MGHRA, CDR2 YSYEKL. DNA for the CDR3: TGCGCCAGCAGCCAAGAGATAAGTACAAGTTATGGCTACACCTTC. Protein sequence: CASSQEISTSYGYTF.

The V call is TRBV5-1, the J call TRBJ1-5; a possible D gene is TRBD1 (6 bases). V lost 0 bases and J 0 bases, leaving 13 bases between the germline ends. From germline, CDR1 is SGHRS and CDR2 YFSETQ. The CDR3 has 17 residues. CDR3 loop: CASSLGSGQYSNQPQHF. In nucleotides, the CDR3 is TGCGCCAGCAGCTTGGGTTCGGGACAATATAGCAATCAGCCCCAGCATTTT.

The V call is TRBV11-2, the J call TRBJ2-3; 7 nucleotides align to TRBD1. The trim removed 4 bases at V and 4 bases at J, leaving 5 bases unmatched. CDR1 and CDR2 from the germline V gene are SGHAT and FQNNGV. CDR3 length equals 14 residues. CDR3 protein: CASSSRQGADTQYF. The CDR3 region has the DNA TGTGCCAGCAGCTCCCGACAGGGCGCAGATACGCAGTATTTT.

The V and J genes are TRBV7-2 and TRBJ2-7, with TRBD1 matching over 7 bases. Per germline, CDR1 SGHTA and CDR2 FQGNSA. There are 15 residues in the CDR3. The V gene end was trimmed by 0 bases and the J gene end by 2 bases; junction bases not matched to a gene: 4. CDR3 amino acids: CASSLAQGVPYEQYF. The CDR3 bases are TGTGCCAGCAGCTTAGCCCAGGGGGTACCCTACGAGCAGTACTTC.

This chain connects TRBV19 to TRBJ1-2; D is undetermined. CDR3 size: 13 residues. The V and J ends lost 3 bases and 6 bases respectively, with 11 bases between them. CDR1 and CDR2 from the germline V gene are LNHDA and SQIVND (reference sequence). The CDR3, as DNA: TGTGCCAGTAGTATCTGGAGCGGGGATGGCTACACCTTC. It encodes CASSIWSGDGYTF.

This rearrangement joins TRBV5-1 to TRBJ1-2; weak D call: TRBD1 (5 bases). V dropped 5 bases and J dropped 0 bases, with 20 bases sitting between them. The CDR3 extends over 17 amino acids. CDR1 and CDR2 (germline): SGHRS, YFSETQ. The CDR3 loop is CASRDIRGLGPNYGYTF. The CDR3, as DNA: TGCGCCAGCAGAGACATCCGGGGGTTGGGGCCTAACTATGGCTACACCTTC.

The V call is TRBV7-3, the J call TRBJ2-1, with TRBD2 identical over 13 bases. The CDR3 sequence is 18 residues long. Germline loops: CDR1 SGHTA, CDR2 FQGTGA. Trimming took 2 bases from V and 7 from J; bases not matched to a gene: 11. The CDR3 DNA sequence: TGTGCCAGCAGCTTATCCGGGACTAGCGGGAATGCTGGGAATGAGCAGTTCTTC. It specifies CASSLSGTSGNAGNEQFF.

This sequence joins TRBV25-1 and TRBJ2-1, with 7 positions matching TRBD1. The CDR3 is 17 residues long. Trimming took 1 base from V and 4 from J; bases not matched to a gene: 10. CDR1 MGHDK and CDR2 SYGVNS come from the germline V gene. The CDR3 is CASSEFRTGGDYNEQFF. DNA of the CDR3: TGTGCCAGCAGTGAATTTCGGACAGGAGGCGATTACAATGAGCAGTTCTTC.

The CDR3 protein is CASSLYPGQAHSPQHF. DNA of the CDR3: TGTGCCAGCAGTTTATATCCGGGACAGGCCCATTCACCCCAGCATTTT. J is TRBJ1-5 and V is TRBV28, with 8 nucleotides matching TRBD1. This CDR3 is built from 16 residues. Germline-derived CDR1 and CDR2 are MDHEN and SYDVKM. With 1 base clipped from V and 10 bases from J, the junction kept 12 bases outside the gene matches.

In nucleotides, the CDR3 is TGTGCCAGCTCACCCCTCCGACAGGGGACCACTGGGGCCAACGTCCTGACTTTC. Its protein product is CASSPLRQGTTGANVLTF. The chain has TRBV18 and TRBJ2-6, with 8 bases matching TRBD1. This CDR3 comprises 18 residues. Germline V gene sequence: CDR1 KGHSH, CDR2 LQKENI. With V trimmed by 3 bases and J by 2 bases, 9 bases remained unmatched.

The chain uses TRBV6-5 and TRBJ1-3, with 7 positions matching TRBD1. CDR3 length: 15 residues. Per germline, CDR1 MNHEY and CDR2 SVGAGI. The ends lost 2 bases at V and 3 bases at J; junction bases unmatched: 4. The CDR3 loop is CASSYEGAGGNTIYF. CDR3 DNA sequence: TGTGCCAGCAGTTACGAGGGGGCTGGTGGAAACACCATATATTTT.

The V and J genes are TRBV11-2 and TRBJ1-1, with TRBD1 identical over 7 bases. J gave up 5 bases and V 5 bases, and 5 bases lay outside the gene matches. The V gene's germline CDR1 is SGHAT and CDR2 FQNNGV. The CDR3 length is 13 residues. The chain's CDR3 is CASSNRGRTEAFF. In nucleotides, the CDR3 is TGTGCCAGCAGCAACAGGGGACGGACTGAAGCTTTCTTT.

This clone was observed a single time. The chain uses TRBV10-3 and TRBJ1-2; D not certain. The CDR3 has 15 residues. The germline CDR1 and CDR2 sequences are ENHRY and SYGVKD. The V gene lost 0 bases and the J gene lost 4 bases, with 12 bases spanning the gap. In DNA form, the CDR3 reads TGTGCCATCAGTGAGTCTGGGGTTTCCCCCTATGGCTACACCTTC. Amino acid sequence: CAISESGVSPYGYTF.

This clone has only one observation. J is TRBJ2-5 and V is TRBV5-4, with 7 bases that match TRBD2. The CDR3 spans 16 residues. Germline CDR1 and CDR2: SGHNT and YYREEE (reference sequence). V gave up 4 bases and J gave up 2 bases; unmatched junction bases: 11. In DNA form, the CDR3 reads TGTGCCAGCAGCCTCGCGGCGGGACTATCACAAGAGACCCAGTACTTC. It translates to CASSLAAGLSQETQYF.

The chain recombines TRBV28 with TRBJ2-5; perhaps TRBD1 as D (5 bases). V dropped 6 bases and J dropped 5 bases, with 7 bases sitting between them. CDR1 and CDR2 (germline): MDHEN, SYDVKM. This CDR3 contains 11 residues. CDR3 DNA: TGTGCCAGCAGGGGGCTGGAGACCCAGTACTTC. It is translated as CASRGLETQYF.

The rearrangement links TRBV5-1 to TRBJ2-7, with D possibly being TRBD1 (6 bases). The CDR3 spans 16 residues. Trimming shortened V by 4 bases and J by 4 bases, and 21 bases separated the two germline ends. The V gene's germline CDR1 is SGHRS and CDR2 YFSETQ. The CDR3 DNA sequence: TGCGCCAGCAGCCGAGGGGGATCAGGGGAAGGATACGAGCAGTACTTC. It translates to CASSRGGSGEGYEQYF.

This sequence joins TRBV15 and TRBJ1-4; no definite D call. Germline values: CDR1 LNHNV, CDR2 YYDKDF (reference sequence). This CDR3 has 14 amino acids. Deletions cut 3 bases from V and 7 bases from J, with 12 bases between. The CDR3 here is CATSSVRKGEKLFF. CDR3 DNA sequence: TGTGCCACCAGCAGCGTTCGGAAGGGTGAAAAACTGTTTTTT.

This CDR3 is CASRFSGSHEQFF. Written as DNA, the CDR3 is TGTGCCTCCCGGTTTAGCGGGAGTCATGAGCAGTTCTTC. The chain couples TRBV15 to TRBJ2-1; 9 bases are shared with TRBD2. Germline V gene sequence: CDR1 LNHNV, CDR2 YYDKDF (reference sequence). With 11 bases clipped from V and 8 bases from J, the junction kept 10 bases outside the gene matches. The CDR3 length is 13 residues.

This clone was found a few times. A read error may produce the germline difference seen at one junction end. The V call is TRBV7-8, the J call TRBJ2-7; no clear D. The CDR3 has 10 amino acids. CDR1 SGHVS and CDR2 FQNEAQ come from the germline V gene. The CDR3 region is CASGSLMIRF. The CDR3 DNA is TGTGCCAGCGGGTCGTTAATGATCCGGTTC.

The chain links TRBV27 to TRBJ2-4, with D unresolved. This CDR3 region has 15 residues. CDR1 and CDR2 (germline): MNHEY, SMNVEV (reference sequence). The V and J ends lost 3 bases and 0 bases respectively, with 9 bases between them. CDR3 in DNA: TGTGCCAGCAGTTTTTCCAATATAGCCAAAAACATTCAGTACTTC. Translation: CASSFSNIAKNIQYF.

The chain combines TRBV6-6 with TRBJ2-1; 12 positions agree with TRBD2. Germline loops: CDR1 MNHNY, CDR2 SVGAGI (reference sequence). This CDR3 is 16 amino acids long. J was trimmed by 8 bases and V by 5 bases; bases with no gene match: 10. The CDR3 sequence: CASSANRLAGVYEQFF. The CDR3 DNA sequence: TGTGCCAGCAGTGCAAACCGACTAGCGGGAGTCTATGAGCAGTTCTTC.

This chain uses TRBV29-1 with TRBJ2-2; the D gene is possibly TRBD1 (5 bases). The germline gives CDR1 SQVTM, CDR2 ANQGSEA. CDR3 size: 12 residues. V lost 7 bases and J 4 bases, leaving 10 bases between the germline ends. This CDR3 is CSEIRVTGELFF. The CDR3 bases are TGCAGCGAGATCAGGGTCACCGGGGAGCTGTTTTTT.

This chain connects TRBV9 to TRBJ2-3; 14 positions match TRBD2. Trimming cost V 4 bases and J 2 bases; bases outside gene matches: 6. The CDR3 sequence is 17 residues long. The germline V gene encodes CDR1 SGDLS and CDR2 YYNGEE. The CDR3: CASSPWGLAGATDTQYF. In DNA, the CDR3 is TGTGCCAGCAGCCCATGGGGACTAGCGGGAGCCACAGATACGCAGTATTTT.